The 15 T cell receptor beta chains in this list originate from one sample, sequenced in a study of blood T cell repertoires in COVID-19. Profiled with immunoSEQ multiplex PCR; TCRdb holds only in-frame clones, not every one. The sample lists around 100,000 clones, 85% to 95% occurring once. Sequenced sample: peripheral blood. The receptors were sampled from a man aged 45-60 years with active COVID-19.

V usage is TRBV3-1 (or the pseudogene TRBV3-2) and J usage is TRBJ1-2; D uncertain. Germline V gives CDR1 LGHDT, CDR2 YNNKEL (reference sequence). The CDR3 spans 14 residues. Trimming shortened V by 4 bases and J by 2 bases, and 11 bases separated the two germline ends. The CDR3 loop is CASSPGSHNYGYTF. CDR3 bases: TGTGCCAGCAGCCCCGGGTCTCACAACTATGGCTACACCTTC.

CDR3 region: CASSASRGKSGTGANVLTF. The CDR3 nucleotides read TGTGCCAGCAGCGCTAGCAGGGGCAAATCAGGAACTGGGGCCAACGTCCTGACTTTC. V gene TRBV28 combines with J gene TRBJ2-6; weak D call: TRBD1 (6 bases). Germline CDR1 reads MDHEN; CDR2 reads SYDVKM. The V end lost 6 bases, the J end lost 2 bases, and 23 bases lay between the germline ends. The CDR3 spans 19 residues.

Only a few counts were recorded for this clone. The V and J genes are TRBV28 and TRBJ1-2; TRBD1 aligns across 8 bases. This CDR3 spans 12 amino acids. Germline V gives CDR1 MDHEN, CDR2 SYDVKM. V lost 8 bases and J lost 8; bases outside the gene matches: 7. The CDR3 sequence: CASGQGTGGYTF. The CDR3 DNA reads TGTGCCAGCGGACAGGGAACGGGGGGCTACACCTTC.

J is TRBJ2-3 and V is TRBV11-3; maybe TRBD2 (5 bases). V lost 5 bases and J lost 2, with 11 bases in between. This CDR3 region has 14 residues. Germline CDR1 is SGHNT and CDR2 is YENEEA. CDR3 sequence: CASSPSSITDTQYF. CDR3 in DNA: TGTGCCAGCAGCCCTAGCTCCATCACAGATACGCAGTATTTT.

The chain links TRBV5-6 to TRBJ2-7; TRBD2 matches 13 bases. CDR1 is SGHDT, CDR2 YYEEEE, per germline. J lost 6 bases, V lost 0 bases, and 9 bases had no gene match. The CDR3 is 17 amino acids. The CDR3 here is CASSLGWTSGRLSEQYF. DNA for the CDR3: TGTGCCAGCAGCTTGGGGTGGACTAGCGGGAGATTAAGCGAGCAGTACTTC. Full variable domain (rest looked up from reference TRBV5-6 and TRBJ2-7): DAGVTQSPTHLIKTRGQQVTLRCSPKSGHDTVSWYQQALGQGPQFIFQYYEEEERQRGNFPDRFSGHQFPNYSSELNVNALLLGDSALYLCASSLGWTSGRLSEQYFGPGTRLTVT.

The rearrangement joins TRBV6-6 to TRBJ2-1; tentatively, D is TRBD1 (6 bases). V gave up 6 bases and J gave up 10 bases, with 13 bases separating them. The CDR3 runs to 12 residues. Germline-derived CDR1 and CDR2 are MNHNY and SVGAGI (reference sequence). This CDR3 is CASSQTTGEQFF. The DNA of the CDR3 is TGTGCCAGCAGCCAAACCACAGGGGAGCAGTTCTTC.

The CDR3 sequence is CASSFWGGDEQYF. The CDR3 DNA reads TGTGCCAGCAGTTTTTGGGGGGGGGACGAGCAGTACTTC. V gene TRBV27 combines with J gene TRBJ2-7, with 7 bases matching TRBD2. The CDR3 runs 13 residues. With V trimmed by 3 bases and J by 5 bases, 4 bases remained unmatched. CDR1 is MNHEY and CDR2 is SMNVEV in the germline V gene (reference sequence).

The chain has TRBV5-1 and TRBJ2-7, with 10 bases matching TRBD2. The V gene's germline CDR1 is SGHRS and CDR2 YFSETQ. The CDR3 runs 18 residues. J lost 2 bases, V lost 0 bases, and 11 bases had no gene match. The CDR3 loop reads CASSLVPYSGRIPYEQYF. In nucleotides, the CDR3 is TGCGCCAGCAGCTTGGTCCCTTATAGCGGGAGGATCCCCTACGAGCAGTACTTC.

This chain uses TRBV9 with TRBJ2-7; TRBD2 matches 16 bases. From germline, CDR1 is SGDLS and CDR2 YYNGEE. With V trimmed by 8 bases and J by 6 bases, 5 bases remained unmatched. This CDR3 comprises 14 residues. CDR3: CASVGTSGRAEQYF. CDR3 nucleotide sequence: TGTGCCAGTGTGGGGACTAGCGGGAGGGCCGAGCAGTACTTC.

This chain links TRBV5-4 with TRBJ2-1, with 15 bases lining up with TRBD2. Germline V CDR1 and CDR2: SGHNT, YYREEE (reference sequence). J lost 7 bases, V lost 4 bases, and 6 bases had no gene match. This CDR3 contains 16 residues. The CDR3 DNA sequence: TGTGCCAGCAGCCCCGGACTAGCGGGAGGGCAGAATGAGCAGTTCTTC. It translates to CASSPGLAGGQNEQFF.

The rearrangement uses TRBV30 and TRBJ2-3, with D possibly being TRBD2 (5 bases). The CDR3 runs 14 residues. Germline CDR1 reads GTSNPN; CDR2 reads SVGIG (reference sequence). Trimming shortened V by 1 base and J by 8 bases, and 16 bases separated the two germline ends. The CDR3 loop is CAWSALAPPGTQYF. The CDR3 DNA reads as TGTGCCTGGAGTGCTCTAGCACCTCCGGGTACGCAGTATTTT.

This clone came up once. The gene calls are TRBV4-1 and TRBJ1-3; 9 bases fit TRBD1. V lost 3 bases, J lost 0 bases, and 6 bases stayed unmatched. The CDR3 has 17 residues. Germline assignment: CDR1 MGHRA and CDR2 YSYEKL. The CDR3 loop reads CASSQRGQGSSGNTIYF. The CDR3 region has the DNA TGCGCCAGCAGCCAGAGAGGACAGGGGAGCTCTGGAAACACCATATATTTT.

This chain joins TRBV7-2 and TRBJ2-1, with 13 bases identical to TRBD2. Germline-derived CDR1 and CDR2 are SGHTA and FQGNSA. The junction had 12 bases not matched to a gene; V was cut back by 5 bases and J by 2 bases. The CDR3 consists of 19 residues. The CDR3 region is CASSPHPTSGRGTYNEQFF. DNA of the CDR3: TGTGCCAGCAGCCCCCACCCCACTAGCGGGAGGGGAACCTACAATGAGCAGTTCTTC. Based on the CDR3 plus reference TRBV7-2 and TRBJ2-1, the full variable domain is GAGVSQSPSNKVTEKGKDVELRCDPISGHTALYWYRQSLGQGLEFLIYFQGNSAPDKSGLPSDRFSAERTGGSVSTLTIQRTQQEDSAVYLCASSPHPTSGRGTYNEQFFGPGTRLTVL.

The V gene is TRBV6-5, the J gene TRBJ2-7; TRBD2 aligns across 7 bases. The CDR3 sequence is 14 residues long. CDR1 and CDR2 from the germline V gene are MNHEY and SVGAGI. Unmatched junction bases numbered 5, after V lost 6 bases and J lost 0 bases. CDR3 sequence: CASRGGGSSYEQYF. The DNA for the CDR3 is TGTGCCAGCAGGGGGGGAGGGAGCTCCTACGAGCAGTACTTC.

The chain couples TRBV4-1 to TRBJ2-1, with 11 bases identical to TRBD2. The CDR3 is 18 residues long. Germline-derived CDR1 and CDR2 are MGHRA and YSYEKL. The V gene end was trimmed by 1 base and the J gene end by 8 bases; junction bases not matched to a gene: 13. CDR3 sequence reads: CASSQVGVAGGPNDEQFF. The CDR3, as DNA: TGCGCCAGCAGCCAAGTGGGGGTAGCGGGAGGGCCTAACGATGAGCAGTTCTTC.